This T cell receptor beta chain appears in the sequencing data of a study of cytomegalovirus exposure and HLA in healthy donors (dated by TCRdb to between 2016 and 2019). Study-level background: The 650 to 750 repertoires of the first cohort and the 120 or so validation repertoires were produced on the same platform, according to a later analysis. In addition to the first cohort of hundreds of subjects, a separate validation cohort of over 90 different subjects was used. The study combined high-throughput TCR immunosequencing, statistical association of individual TCRs with disease status, and machine learning to predict cytomegalovirus infection status. The study aimed to test whether cataloging public T cell receptors could reveal signatures of past pathogen exposure.

The CDR3 sequence holds 14 residues, the cysteine and phenylalanine included. Only CDR3 DNA remains: 42 bases, in frame from the first base. Looking up the germline V gene (reference sequence) yields CDR1 LNHDA and CDR2 SQIVND. Deletion took 5 bases off V and 3 bases off J, with a span of 13 bases between the germline ends. Library preparation employed the immunoSEQ multiplex PCR assay. The source study handled its data this way. A statistical classification framework was developed to diagnose cytomegalovirus status using the catalog of TCR beta chain sequences. In TCRdb, the immuneACCESS table is reduced to in-frame sequences with V and J assigned. These tables do not hold every clone; where another copy was compared, an unresolved V gene accounts for under half, and the others remain unexplained. Clone size and the V and J calls come from that table; the DNA yielded D and trimming. This sample has some 320,000 clones in its table, and roughly 87% of those were observed once. The ten largest clones add up to roughly 1.2% of the sample.

Broader findings and caveats from the paper: Subsequent analysis determined that TCRs grouped into clusters in the first cohort also showed a tendency toward co-occurrence across the 120 or so validation repertoires, and 85% to 95% of cluster scores exceeded 0. A few of the identified cytomegalovirus-associated TCR beta chains were confirmed in vitro to be specific for cytomegalovirus antigens. A later analysis lacked HLA typing for the validation cohort, so it scored co-occurrence in that cohort across all 130 or so repertoires. The study listed approximately 150 TCR beta chains as associated with cytomegalovirus. The authors suggested that the approach could potentially be generalized to other disease states and immunological phenotypes. Most TCR sequences were observed very rarely across donors, whereas some public TCRs were present in many individuals. The classifier was reported to diagnose cytomegalovirus status with high specificity and sensitivity in both the original and validation cohorts.

For this clone: The antigen this receptor binds is unknown. No much larger clone exists at a distance of one base, and base qualities are not known.

Separate from the approximately 670-subject first cohort, the validation cohort of 120 subjects was the group to which the donors belonged. The sequence was obtained from a woman in her twenties or thirties in good health and CMV-seropositive. The specimen sequenced was PBMCs. The V gene is TRBV19 and the J gene is TRBJ1-1; TRBD1 is possibly the D segment (6 matching bases). The DNA is as follows: TGTGCCAGTAGTGTTGGACAGCTAGACACTGAAGCTTTCTTT. This encodes CASSVGQLDTEAFF.